A selection of T cell receptor beta chains follows, all from one sample in a study of Ad26.COV2.S vaccination and SARS-CoV-2 variants. Clones were read by immunoSEQ multiplex PCR, and TCRdb kept only the in-frame ones, dropping some. The sample includes more than 250,000 clones, roughly 86% of them seen just once. This specimen consisted of peripheral blood, obtained in a trial of Ad26.COV2.S vaccine versus placebo. These receptors all come from a person between 18 and 65 years old who received the Ad26.COV2.S COVID-19 vaccine or a placebo. Both conserved end residues are trimmed from each CDR3. The order of the fields is J gene, V gene, CDR3 protein.

J: TRBJ1-2
V: TRBV12-3/TRBV12-4
CDR3: ASSLRDYGYT

J: TRBJ1-6
V: TRBV5-6
CDR3: ASSLVTGRGESPLH

J: TRBJ1-5
V: TRBV5-5
CDR3: ASSQGTGHQPQH

J: TRBJ2-7
V: TRBV20-1
CDR3: SASFRGGLAGVQSL

J: TRBJ1-2
V: TRBV6-5
CDR3: ASRTGGYGYT

J: TRBJ2-1
V: TRBV5-1
CDR3: ASSPGSGSSYNEQF

J: TRBJ2-2
V: TRBV7-2
CDR3: ASSLGNRDTGELF

J: TRBJ1-5
V: TRBV5-1
CDR3: ASSLGGEGQPQH

J: TRBJ1-3
V: TRBV19
CDR3: ASISWGHEIGNTIY

J: TRBJ1-4
V: TRBV4-1
CDR3: ASSQGPPGQGNEKLF

J: TRBJ2-7
V: TRBV3-1/TRBV3-2
CDR3: ASSLRRAGGFGEQY

J: TRBJ2-3
V: TRBV19
CDR3: ASSVGTENTQY

J: TRBJ2-7
V: TRBV18
CDR3: ASSPPQGVNEQY

J: TRBJ1-1
V: TRBV7-2
CDR3: ASSPQGNTEAF

J: TRBJ1-2
V: TRBV6-5
CDR3: ASSLQGTRGYGYT